The entry below describes one T cell receptor beta chain. Its antigen remains unknown. The source of the sample is a study of T cell responses to AZD1222 COVID-19 vaccine. Study outcomes and limitations: Spike-specific TCR breadth and depth rose after two AZD1222 doses.

V was shortened by 0 bases and J by 4 bases, with 10 bases between the two germline ends. The V gene's germline CDR1 is SEHNR and CDR2 FQNEAQ (reference sequence). CDR3 size: 14 residues. Assay used: immunoSEQ multiplex PCR; TCRdb lists only in-frame clones, some missing. Of around 30,000 clones listed, about 94% are singletons. The receptor comes from an adult in good health. The starting material was peripheral blood, obtained on day 0 of AZD1222 vaccination. The V and J genes are TRBV7-9 and TRBJ2-7; D call uncertain. The CDR3 nucleotides are TGTGCCAGCAGCTTAGCCCCGTGGTCATACGAGCAGTACTTC. The encoded protein is CASSLAPWSYEQYF. Full variable domain (rest looked up from reference TRBV7-9 and TRBJ2-7): DTGVSQNPRHKITKRGQNVTFRCDPISEHNRLYWYRQTLGQGPEFLTYFQNEAQLEKSRLLSDRFSAERPKGSFSTLEIQRTEQGDSAMYLCASSLAPWSYEQYFGPGTRLTVT.